This is a list of T cell receptor beta chains from one sample in a study of T cell responses to AZD1222 COVID-19 vaccine. Measured with immunoSEQ multiplex PCR; TCRdb has only the in-frame clones, and not every one. Among roughly 150,000 clones listed, around 92% were seen once. Sample: peripheral blood, taken on day 0 of AZD1222 vaccination. The receptor set was obtained from an adult in good health. Both conserved end residues are part of each CDR3. The order of the fields is V gene, CDR3 length, J gene, D gene, clone size, CDR3 DNA, CDR3 protein. D genes are given only for firm matches. Size is omitted from some rows. Given values are once, few, many or a class for expanded clones.

v_call: TRBV3-1/TRBV3-2
cdr3_length: 14
j_call: TRBJ1-4
d_call: NA
clone_size: NA
cdr3_nt: TGTGCCAGCAGCCCTACAGGGTCTAATGAAAAACTGTTTTTT
cdr3_aa: CASSPTGSNEKLFF

v_call: TRBV11-2
cdr3_length: 15
j_call: TRBJ2-5
d_call: NA
clone_size: NA
cdr3_nt: TGTGCCAGCAGCTTAGGGCCAGGGAGTCGGGAGACCCAGTACTTC
cdr3_aa: CASSLGPGSRETQYF

v_call: TRBV6-4
cdr3_length: 18
j_call: TRBJ1-1
d_call: TRBD1
clone_size: NA
cdr3_nt: TGTGCCAGCAGTGACTCGAGTTTCTGGCAGGGGGCCTATGGTGAAGCTTTCTTT
cdr3_aa: CASSDSSFWQGAYGEAFF

v_call: TRBV29-1
cdr3_length: 13
j_call: TRBJ1-3
d_call: NA
clone_size: NA
cdr3_nt: TGCAGCGTAGGACAGAGCTCTGGAAACACCATATATTTT
cdr3_aa: CSVGQSSGNTIYF

v_call: TRBV27
cdr3_length: 15
j_call: TRBJ1-2
d_call: TRBD1
clone_size: NA
cdr3_nt: TGTGCCAGCAGTGAGCGGACAGGGCGAAACTATGGCTACACCTTC
cdr3_aa: CASSERTGRNYGYTF

v_call: TRBV27
cdr3_length: 14
j_call: TRBJ1-1
d_call: NA
clone_size: NA
cdr3_nt: TGTGCCAGCACCTCTAGTGGGGGGAACACTGAAGCTTTCTTT
cdr3_aa: CASTSSGGNTEAFF

v_call: TRBV16
cdr3_length: 14
j_call: TRBJ1-1
d_call: NA
clone_size: NA
cdr3_nt: TGTGCCAGCAGTCCGAGGACGGTGAACACTGAAGCTTTCTTT
cdr3_aa: CASSPRTVNTEAFF

v_call: TRBV19
cdr3_length: 13
j_call: TRBJ1-1
d_call: NA
clone_size: NA
cdr3_nt: TGTGCCAGTAGTCCACGAGGGCCAGATGAAGCTTTCTTT
cdr3_aa: CASSPRGPDEAFF

v_call: TRBV6-5
cdr3_length: 14
j_call: TRBJ1-1
d_call: NA
clone_size: NA
cdr3_nt: TGTGCCACGGGGTTGGGAGGGCCACCCTCTGAAGCTTTCTTT
cdr3_aa: CATGLGGPPSEAFF

v_call: TRBV11-3
cdr3_length: 15
j_call: TRBJ2-5
d_call: TRBD1
clone_size: NA
cdr3_nt: TGTGCCAGCAGCTTGGGGACAGGGGGCCCAGAGACCCAGTACTTC
cdr3_aa: CASSLGTGGPETQYF

v_call: TRBV4-1
cdr3_length: 16
j_call: TRBJ1-1
d_call: NA
clone_size: NA
cdr3_nt: TGCGCCAGCAGCCAAGGTATGAGTATCAACCTCGCTGAAGCTTTCTTT
cdr3_aa: CASSQGMSINLAEAFF

v_call: TRBV28
cdr3_length: 16
j_call: TRBJ2-7
d_call: TRBD2
clone_size: NA
cdr3_nt: TGTGCCAGCAGTTATCTAGCGGGCCTGAGCCCCTACGAGCAGTACTTC
cdr3_aa: CASSYLAGLSPYEQYF

v_call: TRBV6-6
cdr3_length: 13
j_call: TRBJ1-1
d_call: NA
clone_size: NA
cdr3_nt: TGTGCCAGCGCGACAGACGGGAACACTGAAGCTTTCTTT
cdr3_aa: CASATDGNTEAFF

v_call: TRBV3-1/TRBV3-2
cdr3_length: 14
j_call: TRBJ1-1
d_call: TRBD1
clone_size: NA
cdr3_nt: TGTGCCAGCAGCCAACCAACAGGGGGCGGTGAAGCTTTCTTT
cdr3_aa: CASSQPTGGGEAFF

v_call: TRBV6-2/TRBV6-3
cdr3_length: 16
j_call: TRBJ2-2
d_call: TRBD1
clone_size: NA
cdr3_nt: TGTGCCAGCAGTTACTCGTCACAGGGGGGCCCCGGGGAGCTGTTTTTT
cdr3_aa: CASSYSSQGGPGELFF

v_call: TRBV6-4
cdr3_length: 14
j_call: TRBJ2-3
d_call: NA
clone_size: NA
cdr3_nt: TGTGCCAGCAGTGAGCGGGCGGGCACAGATACGCAGTATTTT
cdr3_aa: CASSERAGTDTQYF

v_call: TRBV6-5
cdr3_length: 15
j_call: TRBJ2-6
d_call: TRBD1
clone_size: NA
cdr3_nt: TGTGCCAGCGGTCGACAGGGGCCCGGGGCCAACGTCCTGACTTTC
cdr3_aa: CASGRQGPGANVLTF

v_call: TRBV7-2
cdr3_length: 14
j_call: TRBJ2-5
d_call: NA
clone_size: once
cdr3_nt: TGTGCCAGCAGCCTGACCGGAAGGGGGGAGACCCAGTACTTC
cdr3_aa: CASSLTGRGETQYF

v_call: TRBV6-2/TRBV6-3
cdr3_length: 14
j_call: TRBJ1-2
d_call: NA
clone_size: NA
cdr3_nt: TGTGCCAGCAGTTACGAGGTTTTTAACTATGGCTACACCTTC
cdr3_aa: CASSYEVFNYGYTF

v_call: TRBV3-1/TRBV3-2
cdr3_length: 17
j_call: TRBJ1-5
d_call: TRBD1
clone_size: NA
cdr3_nt: TGTGCCAGCAGCCAAGATAGAGGGGCAGGGGGCGGTCAGCCCCAGCATTTT
cdr3_aa: CASSQDRGAGGGQPQHF

v_call: TRBV2
cdr3_length: 14
j_call: TRBJ2-1
d_call: NA
clone_size: few
cdr3_nt: TGTGCCAGCGGACCGCCTCCCCCTGCCCATGAGCAGTTCTTC
cdr3_aa: CASGPPPPAHEQFF

v_call: TRBV11-2
cdr3_length: 15
j_call: TRBJ2-3
d_call: TRBD1
clone_size: once
cdr3_nt: TGTGCCAGCAGCACCCGGGACAGGAGCACAGATACGCAGTATTTT
cdr3_aa: CASSTRDRSTDTQYF

v_call: TRBV6-2/TRBV6-3
cdr3_length: 15
j_call: TRBJ1-1
d_call: NA
clone_size: NA
cdr3_nt: TGTGCCAGCAGTTACTTGGGCAGGCGGAACACTGAAGCTTTCTTT
cdr3_aa: CASSYLGRRNTEAFF

v_call: TRBV11-2
cdr3_length: 12
j_call: TRBJ2-7
d_call: NA
clone_size: NA
cdr3_nt: TGTGCCAGCAGCTTAGAAGCGGCCGAGCAGTACTTC
cdr3_aa: CASSLEAAEQYF

v_call: TRBV28
cdr3_length: 11
j_call: TRBJ1-1
d_call: NA
clone_size: NA
cdr3_nt: TGTGCCACCGACGGCCGCTTTGAAGCTTTCTTT
cdr3_aa: CATDGRFEAFF

v_call: TRBV6-4
cdr3_length: 15
j_call: TRBJ2-3
d_call: NA
clone_size: NA
cdr3_nt: TGTGCCAGCAGTCCGGTGGCGGATCTCACAGATACGCAGTATTTT
cdr3_aa: CASSPVADLTDTQYF

v_call: TRBV11-1
cdr3_length: 15
j_call: TRBJ2-3
d_call: NA
clone_size: NA
cdr3_nt: TGTGCCAGCCGGGCGGTGGGGGGTTCCACAGATACGCAGTATTTT
cdr3_aa: CASRAVGGSTDTQYF

v_call: TRBV7-9
cdr3_length: 15
j_call: TRBJ1-4
d_call: NA
clone_size: NA
cdr3_nt: TGTGCCAGCAGCTTAGATCGCCAGGGTGGTGAAAAACTGTTTTTT
cdr3_aa: CASSLDRQGGEKLFF

v_call: TRBV7-2
cdr3_length: 16
j_call: TRBJ1-5
d_call: NA
clone_size: NA
cdr3_nt: TGTGCCAGCAGCTTACGCCCGGGACGGGGCAATCAGCCCCAGCATTTT
cdr3_aa: CASSLRPGRGNQPQHF

v_call: TRBV7-9
cdr3_length: 16
j_call: TRBJ1-4
d_call: NA
clone_size: once
cdr3_nt: TGTGCCAGCAGCTTAGCGCTGGCTTCAACTAATGAAAAACTGTTTTTT
cdr3_aa: CASSLALASTNEKLFF

v_call: TRBV25-1
cdr3_length: 13
j_call: TRBJ2-7
d_call: NA
clone_size: NA
cdr3_nt: TGTGCCAGCAGTGTCTTGACAGGTTACGAGCAGTACTTC
cdr3_aa: CASSVLTGYEQYF

v_call: TRBV2
cdr3_length: 15
j_call: TRBJ2-1
d_call: NA
clone_size: NA
cdr3_nt: TGTGCCAGCAGTTACGGACACTCGGCTGGGGATGAGCAGTTCTTC
cdr3_aa: CASSYGHSAGDEQFF

v_call: TRBV7-9
cdr3_length: 16
j_call: TRBJ2-3
d_call: TRBD2
clone_size: few
cdr3_nt: TGTGCCAGCAGCCCCCCACAGCGGGGGGGAGCAGATACGCAGTATTTT
cdr3_aa: CASSPPQRGGADTQYF

v_call: TRBV28
cdr3_length: 16
j_call: TRBJ2-1
d_call: TRBD2
clone_size: NA
cdr3_nt: TGTGCCAGCAGCCAATTCCCGGGAGGCTCCTACAATGAGCAGTTCTTC
cdr3_aa: CASSQFPGGSYNEQFF

v_call: TRBV5-6
cdr3_length: 12
j_call: TRBJ1-2
d_call: NA
clone_size: NA
cdr3_nt: TGTGCCAGCAGCCCCAACAGGGATGGCTACACCTTC
cdr3_aa: CASSPNRDGYTF

v_call: TRBV2
cdr3_length: 11
j_call: TRBJ2-7
d_call: NA
clone_size: NA
cdr3_nt: TGTGCCAGCAGCGAGTATTACGAGCAGTACTTC
cdr3_aa: CASSEYYEQYF

v_call: TRBV5-4
cdr3_length: 15
j_call: TRBJ1-2
d_call: TRBD1
clone_size: once
cdr3_nt: TGTGCCAGCAGCTTGTTCAGGGGGCGAGAAGATGGCTACACCTTC
cdr3_aa: CASSLFRGREDGYTF

v_call: TRBV5-1
cdr3_length: 13
j_call: TRBJ1-2
d_call: TRBD1
clone_size: NA
cdr3_nt: TGCGCCAGCAGCCTGGGACAGGCGGTTGGCTACACCTTC
cdr3_aa: CASSLGQAVGYTF

v_call: TRBV5-5
cdr3_length: 14
j_call: TRBJ1-6
d_call: NA
clone_size: NA
cdr3_nt: TGTGCCAGCAGCTTGGAAGGGGTAGATTCACCCCTCCACTTT
cdr3_aa: CASSLEGVDSPLHF

v_call: TRBV7-9
cdr3_length: 15
j_call: TRBJ2-3
d_call: TRBD2
clone_size: once
cdr3_nt: TGTGCCAGCTCGGCGGGAGGGTTCGGCACAGATACGCAGTATTTT
cdr3_aa: CASSAGGFGTDTQYF

v_call: TRBV25-1
cdr3_length: 16
j_call: TRBJ2-7
d_call: TRBD2
clone_size: NA
cdr3_nt: TGTGCCAGCACCTCGACGGGGACTAGCGGGAACTACGAGCAGTACTTC
cdr3_aa: CASTSTGTSGNYEQYF

v_call: TRBV6-2/TRBV6-3
cdr3_length: 14
j_call: TRBJ2-1
d_call: TRBD1
clone_size: NA
cdr3_nt: TGTGCCAGCAGTCCGGGACAGGCAAACAATGAGCAGTTCTTC
cdr3_aa: CASSPGQANNEQFF

v_call: TRBV18
cdr3_length: 15
j_call: TRBJ2-5
d_call: TRBD1
clone_size: NA
cdr3_nt: TGTGCCAGCTCACCGCTCGACAGGGCCGGGGAGACCCAGTACTTC
cdr3_aa: CASSPLDRAGETQYF

v_call: TRBV7-6
cdr3_length: 13
j_call: TRBJ2-5
d_call: NA
clone_size: NA
cdr3_nt: TGTGCCAGCAGCTTAACTTTGGGAGAGACCCAGTACTTC
cdr3_aa: CASSLTLGETQYF